The entry below describes one T cell receptor beta chain. Antigen specificity is unknown. V lost 4 bases to trimming and J lost 1 base; unmatched junction nucleotides: 11. The CDR3 has 17 amino acids. Germline values: CDR1 SGHNT, CDR2 YYREEE (reference sequence). This entry belongs to a study of cytomegalovirus exposure and HLA in healthy donors. Findings and limits, study-wide: It was found in a later analysis that first-cohort TCR clusters tended to co-occur in the 90 to 150 validation repertoires.

Sequencing was performed with immunoSEQ multiplex PCR; in TCRdb, only in-frame clones are kept and a portion is missing. The data contain 150,000 to 200,000 clones, 88% of them singletons. Source material: PBMCs. The chain couples TRBV5-4 to TRBJ2-3, with 8 bases aligning to TRBD2. The TCR sequence derives from a man between 18 and 29 years old in good health and CMV-seronegative. The CDR3 sequence is CASSIPGAGAGTDTQYF. CDR3 bases: TGTGCCAGCAGCATTCCCGGAGCGGGAGCGGGCACAGATACGCAGTATTTT.